Following are 21 T cell receptor beta chains from one sample sequenced in a study of beta chain features in type 1 diabetes. Expressed TCRB transcripts were sequenced, since all the RNA that had been isolated was reverse transcribed. Only in-frame clones appear in the TCRdb table, and some are missing; sequencing was by immunoSEQ multiplex PCR. Counted here are 240,000 or so clones, 25% to 35% occurring once; the ten biggest clones make up under 4.5%. The source material was central memory CD4+ T cells from blood. The receptors were sampled from a man aged 25-40 years in good health.

Only a few counts were recorded for this clone. This sequence joins TRBV27 and TRBJ2-1, with 11 bases identical to TRBD2. The length of the CDR3 is 16 residues. Trimming at V came to 0 bases and at J to 10 bases, leaving 8 bases not matched to a gene. Germline V lookup: CDR1 MNHEY, CDR2 SMNVEV (reference sequence). The CDR3 coding sequence is TGTGCCAGCAGTTTATCGGATAGCGGGGGGGCCGGAGAGCAGTTCTTC. It codes for CASSLSDSGGAGEQFF.

This clone was seen more than once but under ten times. This CDR3 reads CASSLGKTVLNEQFF. CDR3 coding DNA: TGTGCCAGCAGTTTGGGCAAGACAGTGCTTAATGAGCAGTTCTTC. This sequence joins TRBV28 and TRBJ2-1; perhaps TRBD1 as D (5 bases). CDR1 is MDHEN and CDR2 is SYDVKM in the germline V gene. V was pared by 3 bases and J by 7 bases, with 16 bases between. The CDR3 contains 15 residues.

This clone was counted between two and nine times. This CDR3 reads CATSTGPLPTYEQYF. CDR3 nucleotide sequence: TGTGCCACCAGCACCGGGCCTTTACCCACCTACGAGCAGTACTTC. The chain carries TRBV15 and TRBJ2-7, with no clear D. The germline gives CDR1 LNHNV, CDR2 YYDKDF (reference sequence). This CDR3 has 15 amino acids. V dropped 4 bases and J dropped 2 bases, with 15 bases sitting between them.

This clone was recorded at least ten times. The rearrangement joins TRBV7-2 to TRBJ2-3; D is unresolved. In germline, CDR1 is SGHTA, CDR2 FQGNSA. CDR3 length equals 14 residues. V was clipped by 4 bases and J by 2 bases, with 10 bases between them. The chain's CDR3 is CASSSGPITDTQYF. The DNA of the CDR3 is TGTGCCAGCAGCTCAGGCCCAATCACAGATACGCAGTATTTT.

This sequence joins TRBV6-5 and TRBJ1-1; tentatively, D is TRBD1 (6 bases). The CDR3 runs to 14 residues. Germline lookup yields CDR1 MNHEY and CDR2 SVGAGI. V gave up 5 bases and J gave up 5 bases, with 15 bases separating them. The DNA for the CDR3 is TGTGCCAGCAGTCCCAGGGGCGTAAAGACTGAAGCTTTCTTT. Amino acids: CASSPRGVKTEAFF.

The chain employs TRBV10-3 and TRBJ2-1; 7 bases are a match to TRBD1. Germline values: CDR1 ENHRY, CDR2 SYGVKD. J gave up 7 bases and V 4 bases, and 4 bases lay outside the gene matches. The CDR3 length is 13 residues. CDR3 loop: CAISATGVNEQFF. CDR3 sequence (DNA): TGTGCCATCAGTGCAACAGGGGTTAATGAGCAGTTCTTC.

This clone was found a few times. V usage is TRBV28 and J usage is TRBJ2-5; 10 bases fit TRBD2. V lost 7 bases and J lost 4; bases outside the gene matches: 9. Germline CDR1 is MDHEN and CDR2 is SYDVKM. CDR3 length equals 15 residues. The CDR3 nucleotides are TGTGCCAGCACAGCGGGAGGGCCCCTGATAGAGACCCAGTACTTC. Translated: CASTAGGPLIETQYF.

This clone was recorded a few times. The V gene is TRBV30, the J gene TRBJ1-2; tentatively, D is TRBD1 (5 bases). CDR3 length equals 14 residues. The V gene lost 2 bases and the J gene lost 2 bases, with 12 bases spanning the gap. Germline V gives CDR1 GTSNPN, CDR2 SVGIG (reference sequence). CDR3 nucleotide sequence: TGTGCCTGGAGTATTGGGGGGACCAACTATGGCTACACCTTC. Translating it yields CAWSIGGTNYGYTF.

The rearrangement joins TRBV30 to TRBJ2-7; tentatively, D is TRBD2 (5 bases). CDR1 and CDR2 (germline): GTSNPN, SVGIG (reference sequence). Trimming pared 4 bases from V and 7 bases from J, leaving 11 bases between. The CDR3 loop spans 11 amino acids. The CDR3 sequence: CAWKGPGEQYF. Written as DNA, the CDR3 is TGTGCCTGGAAAGGCCCGGGGGAGCAGTACTTC.

This chain joins TRBV7-2 and TRBJ2-1; the D gene is possibly TRBD1 (5 bases). Germline V CDR1 and CDR2: SGHTA, FQGNSA. V was pared by 2 bases and J by 5 bases, with 13 bases between. The CDR3 covers 15 residues. Written as DNA, the CDR3 is TGTGCCAGCAGCTTAAGGGGAAAGGGGCACAATGAGCAGTTCTTC. Encoded protein: CASSLRGKGHNEQFF.

The chain has TRBV5-4 and TRBJ2-1; D may be TRBD1 (6 bases). CDR3 length equals 14 residues. CDR1 and CDR2 (germline): SGHNT, YYREEE (reference sequence). The V end lost 3 bases, the J end lost 8 bases, and 15 bases lay between the germline ends. CDR3 loop: CASSSMDSGDEQFF. The CDR3, as DNA: TGTGCCAGCAGCTCAATGGACAGTGGCGATGAGCAGTTCTTC.

The J gene is TRBJ2-3, the V gene TRBV30; tentatively, D is TRBD2 (6 bases). The CDR3 runs 14 residues. Trimming removed 2 bases from V and 1 base from J, with 10 bases in between. Germline values: CDR1 GTSNPN, CDR2 SVGIG (reference sequence). CDR3 region: CAWSRGGGTDTQYF. The CDR3 region has the DNA TGTGCCTGGAGTCGAGGCGGGGGCACAGATACGCAGTATTTT.

The V call is TRBV4-2, the J call TRBJ1-5, with D hard to call. The CDR3 covers 15 residues. Trimming pared 0 bases from V and 4 bases from J, leaving 10 bases between. From germline, CDR1 is LGHNA and CDR2 YNFKEQ. CDR3 DNA: TGTGCCAGCAGCCAAGATCAATCGTCTAATCAGCCCCAGCATTTT. Translating gives CASSQDQSSNQPQHF.

Only a few counts were recorded for this clone. V gene TRBV18 combines with J gene TRBJ2-7; 8 bases map to TRBD1. The germline gives CDR1 KGHSH, CDR2 LQKENI. This CDR3 region has 15 residues. The trim removed 5 bases at V and 6 bases at J, leaving 12 bases unmatched. CDR3 loop: CASSAGQVGPLEQYF. The DNA for the CDR3 is TGTGCCAGCTCAGCGGGACAGGTTGGACCTCTCGAGCAGTACTTC. Full variable domain (outside the CDR3, taken from reference TRBV18 and TRBJ2-7): NAGVMQNPRHLVRRRGQEARLRCSPMKGHSHVYWYRQLPEEGLKFMVYLQKENIIDESGMPKERFSAEFPKEGPSILRIQQVVRGDSAAYFCASSAGQVGPLEQYFGPGTRLTVT.

This clone was seen more than once but under ten times. The V call is TRBV5-5, the J call TRBJ2-1; TRBD2 aligns across 12 bases. There are 14 residues in the CDR3. Losses at the gene ends were 3 bases for V and 14 bases for J; bases not matched to a gene: 9. Germline CDR1 SGHKS, CDR2 YYEKEE (reference sequence). CDR3 in amino acids: CASSSSTSGRRKFF. CDR3 DNA sequence: TGTGCCAGCAGCTCATCGACTAGCGGGAGAAGAAAGTTCTTC.

The chain is built from TRBV7-6 and TRBJ1-1, with a weak D call TRBD1 (6 bases). This CDR3 is built from 16 residues. V was trimmed by 1 base and J by 5 bases, leaving 17 bases between them. CDR1 and CDR2 (germline): SGHVS, FNYEAQ. In nucleotides, the CDR3 is TGTGCCAGCAGCTTAGTGGTCCAGGGGAATAAGACTGAAGCTTTCTTT. The encoded protein is CASSLVVQGNKTEAFF.

V and J are TRBV14 and TRBJ1-3; D gene uncertain. Trimming shortened V by 0 bases and J by 5 bases, and 17 bases separated the two germline ends. The CDR3 is 17 residues long. Germline lookup yields CDR1 SGHDN and CDR2 FVKESK. The CDR3 DNA follows: TGTGCCAGCAGCCAAGATCCTACCGGCCTCTGGAGAAACACCATATATTTT. It yields the protein CASSQDPTGLWRNTIYF.

This clone was observed a few times. The chain couples TRBV6-1 to TRBJ2-3; TRBD1 agrees at 9 bases. This CDR3 has 15 residues. The germline CDR1 and CDR2 sequences are MNHNS and SASEGT. V gave up 2 bases and J gave up 4 bases; unmatched junction bases: 4. The CDR3 nucleotides are TGTGCCAGCAGTGAACTCGGGACAGGGCCAGATACGCAGTATTTT. Encoded protein: CASSELGTGPDTQYF.

This clone was counted between two and nine times. V usage is TRBV30 and J usage is TRBJ2-3, with D unresolved. CDR1 is GTSNPN, CDR2 SVGIG, per germline (reference sequence). V lost 3 bases and J 2 bases, leaving 6 bases between the germline ends. This CDR3 has 12 residues. The CDR3 sequence is CAWSHSTDTQYF. The CDR3, as DNA: TGTGCCTGGAGCCACTCCACAGATACGCAGTATTTT.

This rearrangement joins TRBV5-1 to TRBJ2-3; the D call may be TRBD1 or TRBD2 (7 bases each). Germline V CDR1 and CDR2: SGHRS, YFSETQ. CDR3 length equals 14 residues. Trimming shortened V by 5 bases and J by 2 bases, and 12 bases separated the two germline ends. The CDR3 protein is CASRREGATDTQYF. CDR3 bases: TGCGCCAGCAGAAGGGAGGGGGCCACAGATACGCAGTATTTT.

The chain uses TRBV30 and TRBJ1-1; 8 bases are a match to TRBD1. From germline, CDR1 is GTSNPN and CDR2 SVGIG (reference sequence). The CDR3 loop spans 13 amino acids. J gave up 4 bases and V 2 bases, and 3 bases lay outside the gene matches. This CDR3 reads CAWSLDRATEAFF. As DNA, the CDR3 is TGTGCCTGGAGTCTGGACAGGGCCACTGAAGCTTTCTTT.